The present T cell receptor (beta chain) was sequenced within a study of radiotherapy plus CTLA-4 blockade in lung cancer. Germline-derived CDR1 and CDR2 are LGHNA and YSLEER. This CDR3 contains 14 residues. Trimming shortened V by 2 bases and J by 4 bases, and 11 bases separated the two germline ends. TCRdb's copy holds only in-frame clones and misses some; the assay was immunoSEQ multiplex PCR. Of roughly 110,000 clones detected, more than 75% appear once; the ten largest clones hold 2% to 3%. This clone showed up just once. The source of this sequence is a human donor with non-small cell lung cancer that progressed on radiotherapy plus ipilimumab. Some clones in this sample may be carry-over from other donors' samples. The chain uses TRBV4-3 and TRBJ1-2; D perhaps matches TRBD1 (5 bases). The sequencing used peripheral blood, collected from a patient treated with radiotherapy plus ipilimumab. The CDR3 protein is CASSQRARVYGYTF. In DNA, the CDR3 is TGCGCCAGCAGCCAACGAGCCAGGGTCTATGGCTACACCTTC.